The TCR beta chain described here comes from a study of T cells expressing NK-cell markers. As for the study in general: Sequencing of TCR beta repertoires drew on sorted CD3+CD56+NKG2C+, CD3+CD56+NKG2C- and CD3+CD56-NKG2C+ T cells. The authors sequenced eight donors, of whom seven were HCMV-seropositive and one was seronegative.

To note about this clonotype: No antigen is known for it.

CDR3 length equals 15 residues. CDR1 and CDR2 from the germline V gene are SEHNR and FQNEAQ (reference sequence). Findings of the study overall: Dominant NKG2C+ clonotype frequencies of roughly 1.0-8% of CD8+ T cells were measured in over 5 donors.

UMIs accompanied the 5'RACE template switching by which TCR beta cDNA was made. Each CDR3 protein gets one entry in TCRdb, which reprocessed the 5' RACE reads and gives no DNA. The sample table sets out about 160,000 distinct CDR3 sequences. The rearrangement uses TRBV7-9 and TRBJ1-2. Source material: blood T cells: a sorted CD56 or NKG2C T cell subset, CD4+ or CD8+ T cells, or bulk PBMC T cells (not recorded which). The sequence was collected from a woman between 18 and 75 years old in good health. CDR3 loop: CASSLFLGANYGYTF.